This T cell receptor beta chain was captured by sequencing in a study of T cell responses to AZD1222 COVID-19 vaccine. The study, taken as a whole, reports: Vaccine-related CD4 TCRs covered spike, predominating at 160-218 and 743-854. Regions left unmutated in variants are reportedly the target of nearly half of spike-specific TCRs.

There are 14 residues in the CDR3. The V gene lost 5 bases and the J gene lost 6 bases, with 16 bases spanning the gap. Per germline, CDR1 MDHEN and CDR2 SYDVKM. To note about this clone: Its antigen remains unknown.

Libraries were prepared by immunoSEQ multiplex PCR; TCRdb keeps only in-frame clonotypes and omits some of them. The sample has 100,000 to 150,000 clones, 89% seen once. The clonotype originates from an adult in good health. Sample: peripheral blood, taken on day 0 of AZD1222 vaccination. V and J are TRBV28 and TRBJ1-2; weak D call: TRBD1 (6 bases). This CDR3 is CASSLSGTSNGYTF. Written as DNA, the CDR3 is TGTGCCAGCAGTCTGTCCGGGACATCGAATGGCTACACCTTC.